Shown below are 8 T cell receptor beta chains from a single sample sequenced in a study of read filtering for tumor transcriptome and immune sequencing. From 350 to 500 ng of RNA, a library with molecular barcoded alpha/delta and beta/gamma adaptors was made. TCRdb redid the calling of the reads with MiXCR, one entry per CDR3 protein. The sample yields about 130,000 distinct CDR3 sequences, 10% to 15% seen once. Sample: a population of CD138-negative cells sorted from bone marrow. The origin of the receptors is a donor over 35 with multiple myeloma.

At least ten counts were recorded for this clonotype. The V gene is TRBV7-8, the J gene TRBJ1-5; 10 bases fit TRBD1. Germline CDR1 reads SGHVS; CDR2 reads FQNEAQ. V trimming: 1 base; J trimming: 1 base; junction bases outside the gene matches: 1. The CDR3 is 16 amino acids. The DNA for the CDR3 is TGTGCCAGCAGCTTAGAGGGACAGGGGAGCAATCAGCCCCAGCATTTT. It yields the protein CASSLEGQGSNQPQHF.

This clonotype has a count of ten or more. The V gene is TRBV19, the J gene TRBJ2-1, with 7 bases aligning to TRBD1. Per germline, CDR1 LNHDA and CDR2 SQIVND (reference sequence). The CDR3 is made up of 14 amino acids. V trimming: 8 bases; J trimming: 3 bases; junction bases outside the gene matches: 7. CDR3 loop: CASSPGQIYNEQFF. The CDR3, as DNA: TGTGCCAGTTCTCCGGGACAGATCTACAATGAGCAGTTCTTC.

This clonotype was recorded many times. V is TRBV5-1 and J is TRBJ2-1, with 13 bases aligning to TRBD2. J lost 1 base, V lost 6 bases, and 7 bases had no gene match. The CDR3 spans 17 residues. Germline CDR1 reads SGHRS; CDR2 reads YFSETQ. The CDR3 coding sequence is TGCGCCAGCACCCAGACTAGCGGGAGGTCATCCTACAATGAGCAGTTCTTC. Translating it yields CASTQTSGRSSYNEQFF.

This clonotype was picked up many times. The V call is TRBV6-5, the J call TRBJ2-1; D gene uncertain. From germline, CDR1 is MNHEY and CDR2 SVGAGI. The CDR3 covers 12 residues. V was shortened by 4 bases and J by 6 bases, with 7 bases between the two germline ends. The CDR3 loop is CASSSPSNEQFF. In DNA, the CDR3 is TGTGCCAGCAGTTCGCCAAGCAATGAGCAGTTCTTC.

This clonotype was counted at least ten times. This chain links TRBV20-1 with TRBJ2-7, with D tentatively TRBD2 (5 bases). Germline CDR1 and CDR2: DFQATT and SNEGSKA (reference sequence). The CDR3 has 12 residues. V was cut by 7 bases and J by 5 bases, with 15 bases left in between. In DNA, the CDR3 is TGCAGTGGGGCAGGAGGCCTTAACGAGCAGTACTTC. It encodes CSGAGGLNEQYF.

This clonotype was found many times. The chain joins TRBV29-1 to TRBJ1-2; no clear D. Germline CDR1 and CDR2: SQVTM and ANQGSEA. Trimming took off 3 bases at V and 5 bases at J, with 13 bases between the two ends. This CDR3 has 13 amino acids. CDR3 sequence: CSVDSFWGYGYTF. The CDR3 DNA reads TGCAGCGTTGACTCGTTTTGGGGATATGGCTACACCTTC.

About this clonotype itself: A read error may explain this, as a much larger clone is one base away. The genes are TRBV20-1 and TRBJ2-1; TRBD2 is a possible D gene (5 bases). The CDR3 is 15 amino acids. Germline V lookup: CDR1 DFQATT, CDR2 SNEGSKA (reference sequence). In DNA form, the CDR3 reads TGCAGTGCTCAGCCCCTAGCAAGCTCCTACAATGGGCAGTTCTTC. Translated: CSAQPLASSYNGQFF.

This clonotype was detected ten times or more. The chain links TRBV7-9 to TRBJ2-1, with D perhaps matching TRBD2 (7 bases). V dropped 6 bases and J dropped 2 bases, with 11 bases sitting between them. CDR3 size: 14 residues. The germline CDR1 and CDR2 sequences are SEHNR and FQNEAQ (reference sequence). CDR3 sequence reads: CASRGGGPYNEQFF. The CDR3 DNA reads as TGTGCCAGCAGAGGGGGGGGGCCCTACAATGAGCAGTTCTTC.